This entry lists 19 T cell receptor beta chains sequenced from one sample in a study of blood T cell repertoires in COVID-19. Some clones are missing from TCRdb's copy, which holds only in-frame ones; the method was immunoSEQ multiplex PCR. The profile covers 85,000 to 100,000 clones, with 65% to 90% appearing a single time and about 7.2% taken by the ten largest. Material: peripheral blood. The receptors come from a man between 60 and 75 years old with acute or convalescent COVID-19.

The chain links TRBV30 to TRBJ1-2; a possible D gene is TRBD1 (6 bases). V was pared by 5 bases and J by 0 bases, with 13 bases between. The CDR3 has 14 amino acids. The germline V gene has CDR1 GTSNPN and CDR2 SVGIG (reference sequence). CDR3 sequence (DNA): TGTGCCTGGGCGTTAGGGGGAGCTAACTATGGCTACACCTTC. Residues: CAWALGGANYGYTF. The full variable domain, its missing parts supplied by reference TRBV30 and TRBJ1-2, is SQTIHQWPATLVQPVGSPLSLECTVEGTSNPNLYWYRQAAGRGLQLLFYSVGIGQISSEVPQNLSASRPQDRQFILSSKKLLLSDSGFYLCAWALGGANYGYTFGSGTRLTVV.

The rearrangement joins TRBV11-2 to TRBJ2-7; D is unresolved. CDR3 length equals 11 residues. V was cut by 6 bases and J by 4 bases, with 7 bases left in between. Germline assignment: CDR1 SGHAT and CDR2 FQNNGV. The CDR3 DNA reads TGTGCCAGCAGTCTTACTTACGAGCAGTACTTC. This codes for CASSLTYEQYF.

The V call is TRBV18, the J call TRBJ2-5, with 7 bases fitting TRBD2. CDR1 KGHSH and CDR2 LQKENI come from the germline V gene. The CDR3 covers 15 residues. Unmatched junction bases numbered 7, after V lost 2 bases and J lost 4 bases. The CDR3 DNA reads as TGTGCCAGCTCACCATGGACGGGAGGTGGAGAGACCCAGTACTTC. It codes for CASSPWTGGGETQYF.

The rearrangement joins TRBV12-3 or TRBV12-4 to TRBJ1-5; D not resolved. Between the trimmed V and J ends, which lost 4 bases and 7 bases, there was a span of 8 bases. The CDR3 is 12 amino acids. For the CDR3, the DNA is TGTGCCAGCAGTTCATACAACCAGCCCCAGCATTTT. It translates to CASSSYNQPQHF.

The sample holds a few counts of this clone. The chain is built from TRBV12-5 and TRBJ2-5; 16 nucleotides line up with TRBD2. CDR3 length: 18 amino acids. CDR1 and CDR2 (germline): LGHNT, FRNRAP. Trimming at V came to 3 bases and at J to 4 bases, leaving 8 bases not matched to a gene. The CDR3 bases are TGTGCTAGTGGTTTAGCCGGGACTAGCGGGAGGGCCAGAGAGACCCAGTACTTC. It is translated as CASGLAGTSGRARETQYF. The variable domain in full, with the rest retrieved from reference TRBV12-5 and TRBJ2-5, is DARVTQTPRHKVTEMGQEVTMRCQPILGHNTVFWYRQTMMQGLELLAYFRNRAPLDDSGMPKDRFSAEMPDATLATLKIQPSEPRDSAVYFCASGLAGTSGRARETQYFGPGTRLLVL.

The chain carries TRBV10-2 and TRBJ2-7; 11 nucleotides match TRBD2. From germline, CDR1 is WSHSY and CDR2 SAAADI. This CDR3 region has 16 residues. V shed 7 bases, J shed 7 bases, and the junction held 15 bases outside the gene matches. CDR3: CASKEQLAGARGEQYF. CDR3 bases: TGCGCCAGCAAAGAACAACTAGCGGGAGCCCGGGGGGAGCAGTACTTC.

The chain couples TRBV5-1 to TRBJ2-1; 9 nucleotides line up with TRBD1. CDR1 and CDR2 from the germline V gene are SGHRS and YFSETQ. This CDR3 spans 17 amino acids. After removal of 4 bases from V and 5 bases from J, the junction contained 13 bases not matched to a gene. The chain's CDR3 is CASSRETGTGLNNEQFF. Here the CDR3 DNA reads TGCGCCAGCAGCCGGGAAACCGGGACAGGGTTGAACAATGAGCAGTTCTTC.

J is TRBJ2-4 and V is TRBV6-2 or TRBV6-3; the match to TRBD1 covers 7 bases. The CDR3 is 14 residues long. Unmatched junction bases numbered 4, after V lost 2 bases and J lost 6 bases. From germline, CDR1 is MNHEY and CDR2 SVGEGT. The CDR3 reads CASSYLQGSNIQYF. DNA for the CDR3: TGTGCCAGCAGTTACCTACAGGGGTCAAACATTCAGTACTTC.

The chain combines TRBV19 with TRBJ2-3, with 13 bases aligning to TRBD2. V shed 3 bases and J 3 bases; nucleotides not matched to a gene: 6. The CDR3 runs 17 residues. Germline V gene sequence: CDR1 LNHDA, CDR2 SQIVND (reference sequence). The CDR3 DNA is TGTGCCAGTAGTATGGGCGGACTAGCGGGAGTTACAGATACGCAGTATTTT. Its protein product is CASSMGGLAGVTDTQYF.

This rearrangement joins TRBV19 to TRBJ1-3, with 8 bases aligning to TRBD1. The V gene end was trimmed by 8 bases and the J gene end by 2 bases; junction bases not matched to a gene: 8. CDR1 LNHDA and CDR2 SQIVND come from the germline V gene (reference sequence). This CDR3 has 15 residues. CDR3 in amino acids: CASGQGTIPGNTIYF. CDR3 in DNA: TGTGCCAGTGGACAGGGTACGATTCCTGGAAACACCATATATTTT.

This chain links TRBV9 with TRBJ2-2, with D perhaps TRBD1 (6 bases). The V gene lost 4 bases and the J gene lost 6 bases, with 25 bases spanning the gap. This CDR3 has 18 amino acids. Germline V gene data show CDR1 as SGDLS and CDR2 as YYNGEE. The CDR3 sequence is CASSTPGPGANRAGELFF. The CDR3 DNA is TGTGCCAGCAGCACACCGGGACCAGGGGCAAATCGTGCCGGGGAGCTGTTTTTT.

The chain carries TRBV5-1 and TRBJ2-7; unclear D gene. This CDR3 has 14 residues. The germline V gene has CDR1 SGHRS and CDR2 YFSETQ. Trimming took 1 base from V and 3 from J, leaving 11 bases between them. The CDR3 nucleotides are TGCGCCAGCAGCTTGCGTCAGGTGGACTACGAGCAGTACTTC. Protein sequence: CASSLRQVDYEQYF.

The chain joins TRBV19 to TRBJ2-7; 10 positions match TRBD2. Trimming removed 4 bases from V and 3 bases from J; junction bases left unmatched: 6. CDR3 length: 15 residues. CDR1 is LNHDA, CDR2 SQIVND, per germline (reference sequence). The CDR3 protein is CASSRKERGGYEQYF. DNA for the CDR3: TGTGCCAGTAGTAGGAAGGAGCGGGGGGGCTACGAGCAGTACTTC. The whole variable domain, remainder taken from reference TRBV19 and TRBJ2-7, is DGGITQSPKYLFRKEGQNVTLSCEQNLNHDAMYWYRQDPGQGLRLIYYSQIVNDFQKGDIAEGYSVSREKKESFPLTVTSAQKNPTAFYLCASSRKERGGYEQYFGPGTRLTVT.

This chain joins TRBV7-9 and TRBJ2-5; a weak D match, TRBD1 (5 bases). V lost 1 base, J lost 7 bases, and 7 bases lay in between. The CDR3 has 12 residues. Germline lookup yields CDR1 SEHNR and CDR2 FQNEAQ (reference sequence). The CDR3: CASSLERGTQYF. As DNA, the CDR3 is TGTGCCAGCAGCTTAGAAAGGGGGACCCAGTACTTC.

This chain joins TRBV14 and TRBJ2-3; 10 positions agree with TRBD1. The CDR3 runs to 16 residues. Per the germline V gene, CDR1 is SGHDN and CDR2 is FVKESK. V gave up 4 bases and J gave up 6 bases; unmatched junction bases: 10. The CDR3 nucleotides read TGTGCCAGCAGCCCTGGACAGGGGGGGGTTTTGGATACGCAGTATTTT. This codes for CASSPGQGGVLDTQYF. The full variable domain, in which reference TRBV14 and TRBJ2-3 provide the parts outside the CDR3, is EAGVTQFPSHSVIEKGQTVTLRCDPISGHDNLYWYRRVMGKEIKFLLHFVKESKQDESGMPNNRFLAERTGGTYSTLKVQPAELEDSGVYFCASSPGQGGVLDTQYFGPGTRLTVL.

CDR3 residues: CASSQALAGGNTGELFF. Written as DNA, the CDR3 is TGCGCCAGCAGCCAAGCTCTAGCGGGTGGAAACACCGGGGAGCTGTTTTTT. The genes are TRBV4-3 and TRBJ2-2; 8 positions agree with TRBD2. The V gene end was trimmed by 1 base and the J gene end by 2 bases; junction bases not matched to a gene: 6. Per germline, CDR1 LGHNA and CDR2 YSLEER. The CDR3 loop spans 17 amino acids.

The rearrangement uses TRBV6-2 or TRBV6-3 and TRBJ2-2; no definite D call. This CDR3 has 14 residues. V was clipped by 2 bases and J by 3 bases, with 7 bases between them. The germline V gene has CDR1 MNHEY and CDR2 SVGEGT. For the CDR3, the DNA is TGTGCCAGCAGTTACATTAGAGACACCGGGGAGCTGTTTTTT. Amino acids: CASSYIRDTGELFF.

This clone was counted between two and nine times. This chain links TRBV5-3 with TRBJ2-1; D is perhaps TRBD2 (5 bases). TRBV5-3 is identified as an open reading frame with a role that is uncertain. The V end was cut by 7 bases, the J end by 9 bases, with 26 bases between. The CDR3 covers 16 residues. CDR3 bases: TGTGCCAGAGCAAGGTCTAGCCATCCCGTTCGTGGTGAGCAGTTCTTC. It yields the protein CARARSSHPVRGEQFF.

This clone was recorded only once. The V gene is TRBV6-1, the J gene TRBJ1-1; D is possibly TRBD1 (5 bases). V lost 0 bases, J lost 1 base, and 6 bases lay in between. The CDR3 contains 14 residues. Germline V CDR1 and CDR2: MNHNS, SASEGT. The CDR3 loop reads CASSEAQGNTEAFF. The CDR3 DNA reads TGTGCCAGCAGTGAAGCGCAGGGGAACACTGAAGCTTTCTTT.